These T cell receptor beta chains were read from a single sample in a study of blood T cells in healthy people across ages. TCRdb ran MiXCR on the 5' RACE reads and lists one entry per CDR3 protein. The sample includes some 890,000 distinct CDR3 sequences, 29% of them seen just once. This sample also appeared in a second study, on T cells of mothers and their children.

Material: blood. Every receptor here comes from a woman aged 40 to 50 in good health. Both conserved end residues are part of each CDR3. D genes are given only for firm matches. Only some rows state a clone size, as once, few, many or a class for expanded clones.

d_call j_call cdr3_length v_call clone_size cdr3_aa cdr3_nt
TRBD1 TRBJ2-7 15 TRBV24-1 many CATSEAGQGVHEQYF TGTGCCACCAGCGAGGCTGGACAGGGGGTCCACGAGCAGTACTTC
NA TRBJ2-1 13 TRBV7-7 NA CAGSLGDANEQFF TGTGCTGGCAGCTTAGGGGACGCCAATGAGCAGTTCTTC
NA TRBJ1-3 15 TRBV5-1 few CASSQLGVTGNTIYF TGCGCCAGCAGCCAGCTCGGCGTAACTGGAAACACCATATATTTT
TRBD1 TRBJ2-3 15 TRBV6-6 NA CASRDTGAGTDTQYF TGTGCCAGCAGGGACACAGGGGCGGGCACAGATACGCAGTATTTT
TRBD2 TRBJ2-5 18 TRBV27 few CASSLLSFSGGAGETQYF TGTGCCAGCAGTTTACTGTCCTTCAGCGGGGGGGCCGGGGAGACCCAGTACTTC
NA TRBJ2-3 11 TRBV20-1 few CSAEVSDTQYF TGCAGTGCAGAAGTATCCGATACGCAGTATTTT
NA TRBJ1-2 13 TRBV5-4 NA CASSLVSSYGYTF TGTGCCAGCAGCTTGGTGTCTTCCTATGGCTACACCTTC
NA TRBJ2-7 11 TRBV29-1 NA CSVEEYNEQYF TGCAGCGTTGAAGAGTACAATGAGCAGTACTTC
NA TRBJ2-4 14 TRBV7-3 few CASSYLGMALEQYF TGTGCCAGCAGCTATCTAGGGATGGCTTTGGAGCAGTACTTC
TRBD1 TRBJ2-7 18 TRBV5-1 NA CASSLASTGQAKAYEQYF TGCGCCAGCAGCTTGGCCTCAACTGGACAGGCGAAAGCCTACGAGCAGTACTTC
NA TRBJ2-7 16 TRBV5-1 many CASSLVVRRYSAEQYF TGCGCCAGCAGCTTGGTCGTTAGAAGGTACAGTGCCGAGCAGTACTTC
NA TRBJ2-7 16 TRBV11-2 few CASSFPPGRVGYEQYF TGTGCCAGCAGCTTTCCCCCCGGCAGGGTAGGCTACGAGCAGTACTTC
NA TRBJ2-3 14 TRBV5-6 NA CASSPSRVADTQYF TGTGCCAGCAGCCCCTCGAGGGTAGCAGATACGCAGTATTTT
TRBD1 TRBJ2-5 15 TRBV24-1 many CATSDSGQGQETQYF TGTGCCACCAGTGATTCCGGACAGGGCCAAGAGACCCAGTACTTC
NA TRBJ2-7 12 TRBV20-1 few CSARDGNYEQYF TGCAGTGCTAGAGACGGAAACTACGAGCAGTACTTC
NA TRBJ2-5 16 TRBV7-2 NA CASSLEALQTKETQYF TGTGCCAGCAGCCTAGAGGCTTTGCAAACAAAAGAGACCCAGTACTTC
NA TRBJ2-2 17 TRBV4-1 few CASSQGGILTNTGELFF TGCGCCAGCAGCCAAGGGGGCATCCTCACCAACACCGGGGAGCTGTTTTTT
NA TRBJ2-7 12 TRBV7-2 many CASSGRGGEQYF TGTGCCAGCAGCGGCAGGGGTGGGGAGCAGTACTTC
NA TRBJ2-5 12 TRBV2 NA CASSETPPTQYF TGTGCCAGCAGTGAAACACCCCCGACCCAGTACTTC
NA TRBJ1-1 19 TRBV7-8 once CASSLQRRMDLGFDTEAFF TGTGCCAGCAGTTTACAACGCCGTATGGATTTAGGGTTCGACACTGAAGCTTTCTTT
NA TRBJ1-2 14 TRBV5-4 NA CASSLDRTTYGYTF TGTGCCAGCAGCTTGGATCGGACAACCTATGGCTACACCTTC
NA TRBJ2-5 16 TRBV4-3 once CASSQDGRGIGETQYF TGCGCCAGCAGCCAAGATGGAAGGGGCATTGGAGAGACCCAGTACTTC
NA TRBJ2-3 11 TRBV12-3/TRBV12-4 many CASSLALRWYF TGTGCCAGCAGTTTAGCGCTAAGATGGTATTTT
NA TRBJ2-1 15 TRBV15 few CATSRDRRSLNEQFF TGTGCCACCAGCAGAGATCGCCGGTCACTCAATGAGCAGTTCTTC
TRBD1 TRBJ2-7 15 TRBV20-1 many CSVDLPDRGFYEQYF TGCAGTGTTGACCTTCCCGACAGGGGCTTCTACGAGCAGTACTTC
TRBD1 TRBJ1-5 15 TRBV20-1 NA CSAREQGISNQPQHF TGCAGTGCTAGGGAACAGGGGATAAGCAATCAGCCCCAGCATTTT
TRBD2 TRBJ2-2 15 TRBV20-1 NA CSASSGGSNTGELFF TGCAGTGCCAGTAGCGGGGGGTCGAACACCGGGGAGCTGTTTTTT
NA TRBJ1-2 15 TRBV4-3 NA CAGSQGGAKNYGYTF TGCGCCGGCAGCCAAGGAGGGGCGAAAAACTATGGCTACACCTTC
TRBD1 TRBJ2-1 16 TRBV24-1 many CATSDFWQGDRGEQFF TGTGCCACCAGTGATTTTTGGCAGGGGGACCGTGGTGAGCAGTTCTTC
TRBD2 TRBJ2-3 13 TRBV24-1 NA CAIAGGSTDTQYF TGTGCCATCGCGGGGGGAAGCACAGATACGCAGTATTTT
NA TRBJ2-1 13 TRBV28 few CASTMGRHVEQFF TGTGCCAGCACCATGGGGCGTCACGTTGAGCAGTTCTTC
NA TRBJ1-4 16 TRBV18 NA CASSPIQVATNEKLFF TGTGCCAGCTCACCAATTCAGGTCGCAACTAATGAAAAACTGTTTTTT
TRBD1 TRBJ2-7 15 TRBV25-1 many CASSEFGTGAYEQYF TGTGCCAGCAGTGAATTTGGAACAGGGGCCTACGAGCAGTACTTC
NA TRBJ2-7 14 TRBV28 few CASSFLGMNYEQYF TGTGCCAGCAGTTTCCTAGGTATGAACTACGAGCAGTACTTC
NA TRBJ1-2 14 TRBV28 many CASSSPGRSYGYTF TGTGCCAGCAGTTCTCCAGGGAGAAGCTATGGCTACACCTTC
NA TRBJ1-5 15 TRBV12-3/TRBV12-4 few CASSLGGNSNQPQHF TGTGCCAGCAGTTTAGGCGGCAATAGCAATCAGCCCCAGCATTTT
TRBD2 TRBJ2-5 14 TRBV5-1 NA CASRDGGAGETQYF TGCGCCAGCAGAGACGGGGGGGCCGGTGAGACCCAGTACTTC
TRBD2 TRBJ2-1 15 TRBV12-3/TRBV12-4 few CASSLRSGGNNEQFF TGTGCCAGCAGTTTACGAAGCGGGGGGAACAATGAGCAGTTCTTC
NA TRBJ1-6 15 TRBV6-1 NA CASSENNPRDSPLHF TGTGCCAGCAGTGAAAACAATCCTCGGGATTCACCCCTCCACTTT
NA TRBJ2-5 15 TRBV27 NA CASSLRRGAQETQYF TGTGCCAGCAGTTTACGCCGGGGGGCACAAGAGACCCAGTACTTC
NA TRBJ2-7 12 TRBV12-5 many CASGLGMTEQYF TGTGCTAGTGGTCTGGGAATGACCGAGCAGTACTTC
TRBD1 TRBJ2-5 16 TRBV18 NA CASSPSNRGLRETQYF TGTGCCAGCTCACCCAGCAACAGGGGGCTACGTGAGACCCAGTACTTC
NA TRBJ2-6 18 TRBV21-1 few CASSKAQGDVSGANVLTF TGTGCCAGCAGCAAAGCGCAAGGGGATGTCTCTGGGGCCAACGTCCTGACTTTC
NA TRBJ2-7 16 TRBV20-1 NA CSANLPTAPDYSEQYF TGCAGTGCCAACCTTCCGACAGCCCCAGATTACTCCGAGCAGTACTTC
TRBD2 TRBJ2-7 15 TRBV7-2 few CASSTGLAVLYEQYF TGTGCCAGCAGCACTGGACTAGCGGTTCTCTACGAGCAGTACTTC
TRBD2 TRBJ2-7 15 TRBV7-2 NA CASSPSGGAGDEQYF TGTGCCAGCAGCCCCTCCGGGGGGGCCGGCGACGAGCAGTACTTC
NA TRBJ1-6 13 TRBV5-6 few CASSLADNSPLHF TGTGCCAGCAGCTTGGCCGATAATTCACCCCTCCACTTT
NA TRBJ2-7 13 TRBV18 few CASSPRETYEQYF TGTGCCAGCTCACCTCGGGAGACCTACGAGCAGTACTTC
NA TRBJ2-5 15 TRBV24-1 NA CATSDSREYQETQYF TGTGCCACCAGTGATTCCCGGGAGTACCAAGAGACCCAGTACTTC
NA TRBJ2-1 11 TRBV20-1 many CSAHATLEQFF TGCAGTGCCCACGCGACCCTTGAGCAGTTCTTC
NA TRBJ2-1 15 TRBV5-1 many CASSTDNGGGRRQFF TGCGCCAGCAGCACCGATAATGGAGGGGGTCGTAGGCAGTTCTTC
NA TRBJ1-1 15 TRBV5-6 few CANSFSGSWDTEAFF TGTGCCAACAGCTTCTCTGGTTCTTGGGACACTGAAGCTTTCTTT
TRBD1 TRBJ1-4 18 TRBV9 NA CASSVDPSRGTDNEKLFF TGTGCCAGCAGCGTAGACCCAAGTAGAGGGACAGATAATGAAAAACTGTTTTTT
NA TRBJ2-7 15 TRBV5-1 NA CASRSGVAGTYEQYF TGCGCCAGCAGAAGTGGGGTGGCAGGGACCTACGAGCAGTACTTC
NA TRBJ1-1 13 TRBV28 many CASSLFGRTEAFF TGTGCCAGCAGTTTATTCGGGAGAACTGAAGCTTTCTTT
NA TRBJ1-5 14 TRBV12-3/TRBV12-4 few CASSSYDGNQPQHF TGTGCCAGCAGTTCCTACGACGGGAATCAGCCCCAGCATTTT
TRBD1 TRBJ1-3 18 TRBV5-1 NA CASSPEPGQGDAGNTIYF TGCGCCAGCAGCCCGGAACCGGGACAGGGGGACGCTGGAAACACCATATATTTT